This record looks at one T cell receptor (beta chain) sequence and its context. The data were obtained in a study of blood T cell repertoires in COVID-19. Study context: COVID-19 samples collected from the United States, Italy and Spain covered acute and convalescent phases. In each case, the material was cDNA or gDNA derived from T cells, B-cell-depleted T cells, or PBMCs.

V lost 5 bases and J lost 4, with 20 bases in between. The CDR3 is 17 residues long. Germline CDR1 SEHNR, CDR2 FQNEAQ (reference sequence). Sequenced by immunoSEQ multiplex PCR; TCRdb stores in-frame clones only, minus some. Of tens of thousands of clones listed, roughly 90% are singletons. The sequence derives from a man in his fifties with acute or convalescent COVID-19. This rearrangement joins TRBV7-9 to TRBJ1-4; D is possibly TRBD1 (5 bases). The specimen sequenced was peripheral blood. CDR3 bases: TGTGCCAGCAGCCGGGCGCGGGGGGACTCCTTTAATGAAAAACTGTTTTTT. This sequence encodes CASSRARGDSFNEKLFF.